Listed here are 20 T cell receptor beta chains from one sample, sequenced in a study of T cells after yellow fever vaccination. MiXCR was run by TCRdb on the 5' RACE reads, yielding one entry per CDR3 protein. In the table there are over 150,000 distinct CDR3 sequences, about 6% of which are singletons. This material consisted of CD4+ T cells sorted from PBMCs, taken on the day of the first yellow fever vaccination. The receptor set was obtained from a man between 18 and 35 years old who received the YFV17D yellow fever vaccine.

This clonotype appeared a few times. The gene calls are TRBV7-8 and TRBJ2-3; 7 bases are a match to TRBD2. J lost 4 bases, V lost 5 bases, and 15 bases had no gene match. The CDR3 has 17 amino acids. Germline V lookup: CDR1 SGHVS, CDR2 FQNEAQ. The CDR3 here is CASSRIPLRGGADTQYF. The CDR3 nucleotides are TGTGCCAGCAGCCGAATCCCTCTGCGGGGAGGGGCAGATACGCAGTATTTT.

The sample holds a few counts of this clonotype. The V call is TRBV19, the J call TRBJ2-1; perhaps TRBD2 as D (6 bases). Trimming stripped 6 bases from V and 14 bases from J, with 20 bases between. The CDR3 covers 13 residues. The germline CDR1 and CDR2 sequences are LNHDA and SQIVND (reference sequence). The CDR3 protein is CASSGWLVGEEFF. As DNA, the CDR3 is TGTGCCAGTAGCGGATGGCTCGTGGGGGAGGAGTTCTTC.

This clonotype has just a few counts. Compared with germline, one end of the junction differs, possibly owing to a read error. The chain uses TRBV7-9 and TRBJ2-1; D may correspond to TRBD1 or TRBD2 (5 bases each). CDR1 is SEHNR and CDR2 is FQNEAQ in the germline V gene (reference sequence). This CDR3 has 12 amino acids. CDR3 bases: TGTGCCAGCAGCCTATCCGGGGCCTCCAGGCACTTC. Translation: CASSLSGASRHF.

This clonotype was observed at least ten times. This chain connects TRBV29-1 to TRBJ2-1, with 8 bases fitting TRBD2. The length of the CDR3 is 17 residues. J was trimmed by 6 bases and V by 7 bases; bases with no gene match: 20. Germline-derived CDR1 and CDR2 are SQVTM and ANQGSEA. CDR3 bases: TGCAGCGCGGGGCTCTGGAGCCCTGGCGGGGGGTCCAATGAGCAGTTCTTC. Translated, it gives CSAGLWSPGGGSNEQFF.

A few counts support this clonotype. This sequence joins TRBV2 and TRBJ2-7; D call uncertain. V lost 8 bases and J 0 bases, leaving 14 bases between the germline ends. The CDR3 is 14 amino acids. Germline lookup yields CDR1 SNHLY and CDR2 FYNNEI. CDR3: CASCAQAISYEQYF. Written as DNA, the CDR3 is TGTGCCAGCTGTGCCCAGGCGATCTCCTACGAGCAGTACTTC.

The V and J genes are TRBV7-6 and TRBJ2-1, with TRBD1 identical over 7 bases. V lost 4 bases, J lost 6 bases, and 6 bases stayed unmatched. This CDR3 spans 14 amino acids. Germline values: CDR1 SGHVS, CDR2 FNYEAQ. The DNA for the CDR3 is TGTGCCAGCAGCTACGGGACAGTGACCAATGAGCAGTTCTTC. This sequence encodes CASSYGTVTNEQFF.

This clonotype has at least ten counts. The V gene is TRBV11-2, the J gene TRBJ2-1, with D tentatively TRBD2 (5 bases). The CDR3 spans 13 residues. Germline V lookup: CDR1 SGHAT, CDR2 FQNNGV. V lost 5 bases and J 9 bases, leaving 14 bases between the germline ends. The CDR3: CASSLDEGSEQFF. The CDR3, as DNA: TGTGCCAGCAGCCTGGACGAGGGAAGTGAGCAGTTCTTC.

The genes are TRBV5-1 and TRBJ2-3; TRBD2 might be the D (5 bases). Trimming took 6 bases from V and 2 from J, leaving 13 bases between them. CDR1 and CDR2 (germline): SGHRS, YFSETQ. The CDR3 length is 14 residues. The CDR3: CASTTAGSTDTQYF. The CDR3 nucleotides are TGCGCCAGCACAACTGCGGGCTCCACAGATACGCAGTATTTT. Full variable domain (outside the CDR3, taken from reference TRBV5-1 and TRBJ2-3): KAGVTQTPRYLIKTRGQQVTLSCSPISGHRSVSWYQQTPGQGLQFLFEYFSETQRNKGNFPGRFSGRQFSNSRSEMNVSTLELGDSALYLCASTTAGSTDTQYFGPGTRLTVL.

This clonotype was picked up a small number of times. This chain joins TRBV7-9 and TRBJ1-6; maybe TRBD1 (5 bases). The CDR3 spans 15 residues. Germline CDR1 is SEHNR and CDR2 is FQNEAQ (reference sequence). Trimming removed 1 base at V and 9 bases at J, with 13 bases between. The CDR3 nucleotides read TGTGCCAGCAGCTTAGAAAGGGGATGGGGTTCACCCCTCCACTTT. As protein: CASSLERGWGSPLHF.

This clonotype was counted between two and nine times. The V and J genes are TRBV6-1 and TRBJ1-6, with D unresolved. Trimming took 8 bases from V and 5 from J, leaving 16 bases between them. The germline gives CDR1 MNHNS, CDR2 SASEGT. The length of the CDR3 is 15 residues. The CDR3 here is CASLPAPLNNSPLHF. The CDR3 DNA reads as TGTGCCAGCCTTCCGGCACCCTTAAATAATTCACCCCTCCACTTT.

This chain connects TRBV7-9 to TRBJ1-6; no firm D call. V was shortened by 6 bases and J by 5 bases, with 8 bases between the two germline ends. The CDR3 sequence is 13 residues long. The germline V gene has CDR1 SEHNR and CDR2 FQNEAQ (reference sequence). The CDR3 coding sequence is TGTGCCAGCAGTCTTAAGGATAATTCACCCCTCCACTTT. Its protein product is CASSLKDNSPLHF.

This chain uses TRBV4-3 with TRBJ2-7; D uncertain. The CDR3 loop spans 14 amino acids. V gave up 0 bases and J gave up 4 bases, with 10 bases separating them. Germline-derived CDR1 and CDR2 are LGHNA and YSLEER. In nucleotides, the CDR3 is TGCGCCAGCAGCCAAGATATGGGCACGTACGAGCAGTACGTC. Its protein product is CASSQDMGTYEQYV.

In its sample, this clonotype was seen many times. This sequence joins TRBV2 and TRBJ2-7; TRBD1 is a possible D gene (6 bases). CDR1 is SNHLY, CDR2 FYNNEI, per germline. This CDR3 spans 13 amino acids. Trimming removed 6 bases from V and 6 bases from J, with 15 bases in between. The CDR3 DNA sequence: TGTGCCAGCAGACCCACAGGGTTCACCGAGCAGTACGTC. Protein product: CASRPTGFTEQYV.

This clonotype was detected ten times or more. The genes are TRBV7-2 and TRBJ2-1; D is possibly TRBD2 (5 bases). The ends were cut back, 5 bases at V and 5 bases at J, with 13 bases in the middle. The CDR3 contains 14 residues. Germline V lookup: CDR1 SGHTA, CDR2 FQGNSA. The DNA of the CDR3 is TGTGCCAGCAGCAACGGGATCTATCACAATGAGCAGTTCTTC. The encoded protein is CASSNGIYHNEQFF.

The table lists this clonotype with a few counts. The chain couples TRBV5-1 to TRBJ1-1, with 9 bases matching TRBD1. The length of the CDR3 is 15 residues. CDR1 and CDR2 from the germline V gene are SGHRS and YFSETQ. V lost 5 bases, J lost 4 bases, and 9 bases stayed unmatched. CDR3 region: CASRMDRGGGTEAFF. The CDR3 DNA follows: TGCGCCAGCAGGATGGACAGGGGCGGGGGCACTGAAGCTTTCTTT.

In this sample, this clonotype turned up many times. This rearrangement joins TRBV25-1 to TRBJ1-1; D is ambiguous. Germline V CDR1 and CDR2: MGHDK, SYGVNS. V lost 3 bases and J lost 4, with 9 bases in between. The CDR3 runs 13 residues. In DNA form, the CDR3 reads TGTGCCAGCAGTGATCTGGGAGCCACTGAAGCTTTCTTT. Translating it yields CASSDLGATEAFF.

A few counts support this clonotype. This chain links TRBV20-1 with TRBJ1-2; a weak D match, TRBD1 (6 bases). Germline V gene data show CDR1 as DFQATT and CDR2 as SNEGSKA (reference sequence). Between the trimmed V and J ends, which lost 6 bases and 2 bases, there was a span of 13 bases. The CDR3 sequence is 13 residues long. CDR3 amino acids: CSAPDRSNYGYTF. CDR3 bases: TGCAGTGCCCCGGACAGAAGCAACTATGGCTACACCTTC.

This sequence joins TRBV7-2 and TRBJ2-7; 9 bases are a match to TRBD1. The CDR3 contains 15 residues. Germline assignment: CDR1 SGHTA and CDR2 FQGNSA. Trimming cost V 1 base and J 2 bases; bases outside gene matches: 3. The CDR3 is CASSLVGQGPYEQYV. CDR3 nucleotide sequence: TGTGCCAGCAGCTTAGTGGGACAGGGTCCCTACGAGCAGTACGTC.

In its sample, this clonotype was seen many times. In nucleotides, the CDR3 is TGTGCCAGCAGACTCGGACAGAGAGAGACCCAGTACTTC. Residues: CASRLGQRETQYF. V is TRBV28 and J is TRBJ2-5; D possibly corresponds to TRBD1 (6 bases). The length of the CDR3 is 13 residues. With 6 bases removed from V and 4 bases from J, the gap between germline ends came to 12 bases. Germline CDR1 and CDR2: MDHEN and SYDVKM.

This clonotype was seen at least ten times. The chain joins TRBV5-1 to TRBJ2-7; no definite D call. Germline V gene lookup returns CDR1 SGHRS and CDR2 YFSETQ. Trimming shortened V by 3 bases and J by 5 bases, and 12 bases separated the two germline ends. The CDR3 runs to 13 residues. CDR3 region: CASSWQRPDEQYF. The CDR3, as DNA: TGCGCCAGCAGCTGGCAACGGCCGGACGAGCAGTACTTC.